The sequence of this TCR beta chain was determined in a study of T-cell memory formation after mild COVID-19. Study at large: For the most part, TCR clusters were specific to one donor.

5'RACE primed at constant segments yielded TCR alpha and TCR beta cDNA libraries bearing sample barcodes and UMIs. TCRdb passed the 5' RACE reads through MiXCR, listing each CDR3 protein once. The data hold 100,000 or so distinct CDR3 sequences, with around 10% observed a single time. Study findings and constraints: Cross-reactive memory appears to have joined, as suggested by some responding clones showing up in pre-infection memory. The study found contracting CD4+ clones mainly in CM and EM and contracting CD8+ clones in EMRA.

CDR1 and CDR2 (germline): MGHRA, YSYEKL. The CDR3 consists of 15 residues. Trimming stripped 1 base from V and 1 base from J, with 10 bases between. This clonotype was counted many times. Its antigen is not identified. The sample comprised PBMCs or a T cell subset sorted from them (not recorded which). The V call is TRBV4-1, the J call TRBJ1-1; D unresolved. The sequence was collected from a man between 18 and 35 years old who had mild COVID-19 (a few samples of this study predate the infection). Cell type and time point are not known. CDR3 bases: TGCGCCAGCAGCCAAGGGCGACATACGAACACTGAAGCTTTCTTT. This sequence encodes CASSQGRHTNTEAFF.